These T cell receptor beta chains were read from a single sample in a study of molecular identifiers for immune sequencing clone quantification. TCRdb used MiXCR to reprocess the PCR reads, holding one entry per CDR3 protein. The sample lists 40,000 to 65,000 distinct CDR3 sequences; approximately 34% were seen once. Material for sequencing was naive CD8+ T cells from blood, with Jurkat cell RNA spiked in. These receptors all come from a human donor in good health. Some libraries in this study had Jurkat cell RNA spiked in. Each CDR3 is given with its conserved first and last residue. The D gene is left open where the match is weak. Clone size appears in some rows only: once, few, many, or a class for an expanded clone.

V	size	J	D	DNA	CDR3
TRBV4-1	-	TRBJ2-7	-	TGCGCCACCCGTCCGGACGTTGGGTCCTACGAGCAGTACTTC	CATRPDVGSYEQYF
TRBV7-9	few	TRBJ2-7	TRBD1	TGTGCCAGCAGCACCATACCGGGACAGGGGTTATCCTACGAGCAGTACTTC	CASSTIPGQGLSYEQYF
TRBV29-1	once	TRBJ1-1	-	TGCAGCGCCCGGGCCCCCATTGCAGCCTTCTTT	CSARAPIAAFF
TRBV12-3/TRBV12-4	few	TRBJ2-3	TRBD2	TGTGCCACCTTAGCGGGAGGGTGTGGAGATACGCAGTATTTT	CATLAGGCGDTQYF
TRBV9	-	TRBJ2-3	TRBD2	TGTGCCAGCAACCCTAGCGGAAGCACAGATACGCAGTATTTT	CASNPSGSTDTQYF
TRBV10-3	-	TRBJ2-2	TRBD1	TGTGCCATCTGGACAGGGTCCGGCACCGGGGAGCTGTTTTTT	CAIWTGSGTGELFF
TRBV7-9	-	TRBJ2-2	-	TGTGCCGGCAAGGAGGGCCGACCCCCCGGGGAGCTGTTTTTT	CAGKEGRPPGELFF
TRBV24-1	-	TRBJ2-5	-	TGTGCCACCAGCCAACACCTGGGGGGAGCTGGCGAGACCCAGTACTTC	CATSQHLGGAGETQYF
TRBV5-4	many	TRBJ1-1	-	TGTGCCAGCAGCCCCACAGAGAACACTGAAGCTTTCTTT	CASSPTENTEAFF
TRBV6-6	-	TRBJ1-5	-	TGTGCCAGCAGTATTTGGGCTGGGGGGCTTGGCAATCAGCCCCAGCAATTT	CASSIWAGGLGNQPQQF
TRBV28	many	TRBJ2-7	TRBD2	TGTGCCAGCAGTTTGGGACTAGCGGACTACGAGCAGTACTTC	CASSLGLADYEQYF
TRBV29-1	few	TRBJ2-7	TRBD2	TGCAGCGTTGAAGTTAGCGGGACCTACTCCTACGAGCAGTACTTC	CSVEVSGTYSYEQYF
TRBV7-6	few	TRBJ2-3	-	TGTGCCAGCAGCTTAGGGGGGGCATTTTCCACAGATACGCAGTATTTT	CASSLGGAFSTDTQYF
TRBV6-2/TRBV6-3	-	TRBJ1-2	-	TGTGCCAGCCAAGGGCATCGGGGCCCCTATGGCTACACCTTC	CASQGHRGPYGYTF
TRBV5-1	many	TRBJ2-3	TRBD2	TGCGCCAGCAGCTTGGAAACACTAGCGGGAGTCACAGATACGCAGTATTTT	CASSLETLAGVTDTQYF
TRBV2	many	TRBJ2-3	TRBD2	TGTGCCAGCAGTGTATACAGGGACGGACTAGCGGGATTCACAGATACGCAGTATTTT	CASSVYRDGLAGFTDTQYF
TRBV29-1	many	TRBJ2-1	TRBD2	TGCAGCGTACCTCGACTAGCGGAGAATGAGCAGTTCTTC	CSVPRLAENEQFF
TRBV20-1	-	TRBJ2-7	TRBD1	TGCAGTGCTGTCCGGGACAGTGACTCCTACGAGCAGTACTTC	CSAVRDSDSYEQYF
TRBV5-5	-	TRBJ2-1	TRBD1	TGTGCCAGCAGCTGGGGACAGAGCTCCTACAATGAGCAGTTCTTC	CASSWGQSSYNEQFF
TRBV7-9	-	TRBJ2-7	-	TGTGCCAGCAGCCCCGAAACAGGGGAGGGTGCATACGAGCAGTACTTC	CASSPETGEGAYEQYF
TRBV7-9	few	TRBJ1-4	-	TGTGCCAGCAGCTCGGGGTCCCGGGGTGAAAAACTGTTTTTT	CASSSGSRGEKLFF
TRBV28	-	TRBJ2-3	-	TGTGCCAGCAGTTGGGGGACACTGGGGCAGTATTTT	CASSWGTLGQYF
TRBV12-3/TRBV12-4	-	TRBJ2-5	-	TGTGCCAGCACCCCTTCTACGGGGGGCTGGCAAGAGACCCAGTACTTC	CASTPSTGGWQETQYF
TRBV5-6	-	TRBJ1-1	-	TGTGCCAGCAGCCCGGGGAACACTGAAGCTTTCTTT	CASSPGNTEAFF
TRBV28	many	TRBJ2-7	TRBD1	TGTGCCAGCAGTAGCGGTGAGACAGGGGGCAACTACGAGCAGTACTTC	CASSSGETGGNYEQYF
TRBV7-8	-	TRBJ2-5	TRBD1	TGTGCAAGCAGCTTAGACAGGGGGCGAGACACCCAGTACTTT	CASSLDRGRDTQYF
TRBV4-3	-	TRBJ1-4	-	TGCGCCAGCAGCCAAGCGCCATGGGGCGCAGATGAAAAACTGTGTTTT	CASSQAPWGADEKLCF
TRBV28	many	TRBJ2-7	-	TGTGCCAGCAGCAAGCGACCTCAGACAGGTAGTCCCTACGAGCAGTACTTC	CASSKRPQTGSPYEQYF
TRBV6-2/TRBV6-3	few	TRBJ2-5	TRBD1	TGTGCCAGCAGTTACTCGACAGGGACGGAGACCCAGTACTTC	CASSYSTGTETQYF